This entry describes one T cell receptor (beta chain). In this sample, this clone turned up once. Its antigen is not yet known. No base-level quality is on record; no much larger clone is a single base apart. At the junction V is shortened by 11 bases and J by 4 bases, with 21 bases in between. The germline V gene encodes CDR1 SEHNR and CDR2 FQNEAQ (reference sequence). From the cysteine through the phenylalanine, the CDR3 covers 14 amino acids. The entry retains the CDR3 DNA only, 42 bases that are in frame from base 1. An Illumina MiSeq was used to sequence the TCRbeta libraries, yielding an average of approximately 40,000 productive templates per sample. Using multiplex PCR amplification, the immunoSEQ assay generated the TCRbeta CDR3 libraries. In the original analysis: Following a previously defined approach, repertoire diversity was calculated, and values close to 0 point to extremely monoclonal samples. TCRdb retrieved this table from immuneACCESS and kept in-frame rearrangements only. Not all clones are present; in checked studies, unresolved V genes account for under half, and no reason is known for the remainder. The V and J calls and clone size were taken over from that table, and D and trimming were inferred from the DNA. This sample is represented by about 1,400 clones; around 57% of them were singletons. Of the sample, under 45% is held by the ten largest clones.

This sample stems from a study of STAT3 mutations in large granular lymphocyte leukemia (dated by TCRdb to between 2018 and 2021). Study-level background: Roughly half of the T-LGLL patients who were sequenced longitudinally carried canonical activating STAT3 mutations. One or more immunosuppressive therapy regimens were given to more than half of T-LGLL patients, and hematologic response was seen in about 42% of the treated patients. Patients with T-cell large granular lymphocyte leukemia underwent serial deep sequencing of TCRbeta CDR3 and STAT3 to reconstruct clonal hierarchy and dynamics. From an initial cohort of roughly 220 LGL patients, about 17 representative T-LGLL cases were picked for longitudinal TCRbeta and STAT3 sequencing. As controls within the study, a couple of patients with natural killer LGL leukemia were also sequenced longitudinally. On average, sequencing was done at 3 to 4 time points per patient, with the number of samplings ranging from 2 to 8. On the study overall, not on this receptor specifically: TCR clonotype switching after therapy was observed in 6 of 18 patients, and all newly emerging clones were found to be STAT3 wild type. The burden of the dominant TCR clone was higher than the STAT3 mutant burden in several patients, which suggests that the STAT3 mutation arose secondarily inside a clone that had already expanded. Because no samples were available when a clone first appeared, clonal expansion had to be inferred from samplings taken at other points. Because codominant clonotypes persisted in some patients, a small but highly pathogenic clone may have been missed. All T-LGLL patients had at least one immunodominant TCRbeta clonotype, and roughly half had multiple immunodominant subclonotypes. Variable intervals between samplings and differing treatment regimens complicated linking therapy response to changes in TCR clonal burden.

DNA was extracted from blood mononuclear cells, with the same DNA used for both TCR and STAT3 sequencing. The chain links TRBV7-9 with TRBJ2-7; possibly the D gene is TRBD1, per 6 matching bases. The sequencing sample was made of peripheral blood mononuclear cells. The sequence was collected from a man in his sixties with T-cell large granular lymphocyte leukemia. Some clones in this sample may be carry-over from other donors' samples. The age is the age at diagnosis. The CDR3 sequence is CAASRDTDPYEQYF. DNA sequence: TGTGCCGCCTCCCGGGACACTGACCCATACGAGCAGTACTTC.